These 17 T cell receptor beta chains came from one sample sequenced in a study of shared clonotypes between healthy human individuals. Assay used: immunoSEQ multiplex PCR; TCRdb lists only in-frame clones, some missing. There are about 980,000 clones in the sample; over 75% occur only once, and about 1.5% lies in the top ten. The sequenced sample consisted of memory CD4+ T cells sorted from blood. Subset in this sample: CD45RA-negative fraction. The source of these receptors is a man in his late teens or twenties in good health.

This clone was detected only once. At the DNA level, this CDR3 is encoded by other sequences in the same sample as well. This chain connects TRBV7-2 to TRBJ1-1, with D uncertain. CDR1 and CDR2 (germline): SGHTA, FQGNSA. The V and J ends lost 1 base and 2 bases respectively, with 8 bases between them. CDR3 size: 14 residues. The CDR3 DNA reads TGTGCCAGCAGCTTAGGAGGGCCCAACACTGAAGCTTTCTTT. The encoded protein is CASSLGGPNTEAFF.

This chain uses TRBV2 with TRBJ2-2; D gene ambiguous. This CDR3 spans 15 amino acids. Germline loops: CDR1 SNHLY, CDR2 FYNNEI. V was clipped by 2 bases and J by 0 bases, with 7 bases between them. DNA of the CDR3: TGTGCCAGCAGTGAACCGGGCCCGAACACCGGGGAGCTGTTTTTT. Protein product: CASSEPGPNTGELFF.

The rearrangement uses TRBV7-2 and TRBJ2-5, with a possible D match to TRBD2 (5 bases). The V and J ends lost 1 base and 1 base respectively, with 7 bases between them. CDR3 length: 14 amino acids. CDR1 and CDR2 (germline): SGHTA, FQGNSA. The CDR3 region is CASSLVSGQETQYF. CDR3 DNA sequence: TGTGCCAGCAGCTTAGTAAGCGGCCAAGAGACCCAGTACTTC.

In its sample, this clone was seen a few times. CDR3 in DNA: TGTGCCAGCTCTACCACAAGGGGAACCTACGAGCAGTACTTC. Translated, it gives CASSTTRGTYEQYF. This chain links TRBV18 with TRBJ2-7, with D maybe TRBD1 (5 bases). Trimming stripped 6 bases from V and 2 bases from J, with 14 bases between. The V gene's germline CDR1 is KGHSH and CDR2 LQKENI. The CDR3 is made up of 14 amino acids.

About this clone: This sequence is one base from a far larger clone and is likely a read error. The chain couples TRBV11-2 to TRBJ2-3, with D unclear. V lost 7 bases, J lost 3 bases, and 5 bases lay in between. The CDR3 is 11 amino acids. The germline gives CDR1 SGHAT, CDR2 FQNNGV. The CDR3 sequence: CASTFTDTQYF. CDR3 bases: TGTGCCAGCACCTTTACAGATACGCAGTATTTT.

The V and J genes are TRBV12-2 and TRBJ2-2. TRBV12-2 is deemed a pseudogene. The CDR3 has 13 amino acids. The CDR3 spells CASRLTETGELFF. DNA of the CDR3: TGTGCAAGTCGCTTAACGGAAACCGGGGAGCTGTTTTTT.

The chain's CDR3 is CASTKGAIRVNTEAFF. CDR3 DNA: TGTGCCAGCACAAAGGGGGCGATAAGAGTGAACACTGAAGCTTTCTTT. The chain links TRBV2 to TRBJ1-1; 7 bases are a match to TRBD1. There are 16 residues in the CDR3. The junction had 11 bases not matched to a gene; V was cut back by 7 bases and J by 0 bases. Germline lookup yields CDR1 SNHLY and CDR2 FYNNEI.

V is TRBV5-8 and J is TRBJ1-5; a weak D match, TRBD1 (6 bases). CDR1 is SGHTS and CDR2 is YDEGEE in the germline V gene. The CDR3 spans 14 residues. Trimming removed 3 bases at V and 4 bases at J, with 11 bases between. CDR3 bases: TGTGCCAGCAGCTCTGGACAGAAGAATCAGCCCCAGCATTTT. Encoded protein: CASSSGQKNQPQHF.

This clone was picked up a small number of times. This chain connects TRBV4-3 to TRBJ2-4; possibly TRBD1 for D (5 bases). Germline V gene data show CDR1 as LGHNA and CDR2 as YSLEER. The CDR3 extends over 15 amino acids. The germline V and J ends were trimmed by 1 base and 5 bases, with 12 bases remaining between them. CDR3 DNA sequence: TGCGCCAGCAGCCAAGGGATACAGGTTCAAAACATTCAGTACTTC. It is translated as CASSQGIQVQNIQYF.

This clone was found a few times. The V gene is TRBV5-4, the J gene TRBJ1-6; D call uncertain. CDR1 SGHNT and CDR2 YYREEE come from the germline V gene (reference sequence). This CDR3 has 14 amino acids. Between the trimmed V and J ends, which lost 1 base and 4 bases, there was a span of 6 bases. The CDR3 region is CASSLFGYNSPLHF. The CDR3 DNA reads TGTGCCAGCAGCTTGTTTGGGTATAATTCACCCCTCCACTTT. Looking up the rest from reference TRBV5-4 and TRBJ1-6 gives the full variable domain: ETGVTQSPTHLIKTRGQQVTLRCSSQSGHNTVSWYQQALGQGPQFIFQYYREEENGRGNFPPRFSGLQFPNYSSELNVNALELDDSALYLCASSLFGYNSPLHFGNGTRLTVT.

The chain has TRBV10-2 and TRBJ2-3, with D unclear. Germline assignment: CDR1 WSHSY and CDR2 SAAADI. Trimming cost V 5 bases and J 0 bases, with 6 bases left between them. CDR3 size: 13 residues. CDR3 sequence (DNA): TGCGCCAGCAGTAAACAGAGCACAGATACGCAGTATTTT. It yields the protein CASSKQSTDTQYF.

The CDR3 reads CASSPTSTRTGELFF. The CDR3 coding sequence is TGTGCCAGCAGCCCTACTAGCACGAGGACCGGGGAGCTGTTTTTT. This sequence joins TRBV11-3 and TRBJ2-2; a weak D match, TRBD2 (6 bases). Germline loops: CDR1 SGHNT, CDR2 YENEEA. Between the trimmed V and J ends, which lost 5 bases and 5 bases, there was a span of 15 bases. CDR3 size: 15 residues.

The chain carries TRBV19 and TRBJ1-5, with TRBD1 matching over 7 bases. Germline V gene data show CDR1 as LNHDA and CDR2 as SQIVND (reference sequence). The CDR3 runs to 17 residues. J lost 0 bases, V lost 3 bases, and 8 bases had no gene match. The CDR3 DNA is TGTGCCAGTAGTATTTTCCTGGGACAGACTAGCAATCAGCCCCAGCATTTT. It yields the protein CASSIFLGQTSNQPQHF.

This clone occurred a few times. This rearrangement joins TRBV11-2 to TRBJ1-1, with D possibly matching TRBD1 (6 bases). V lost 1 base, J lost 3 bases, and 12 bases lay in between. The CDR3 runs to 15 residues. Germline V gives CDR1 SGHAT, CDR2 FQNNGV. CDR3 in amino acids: CASSLARGRDTEAFF. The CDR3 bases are TGTGCCAGCAGCTTAGCCCGGGGGCGGGACACTGAAGCTTTCTTT.

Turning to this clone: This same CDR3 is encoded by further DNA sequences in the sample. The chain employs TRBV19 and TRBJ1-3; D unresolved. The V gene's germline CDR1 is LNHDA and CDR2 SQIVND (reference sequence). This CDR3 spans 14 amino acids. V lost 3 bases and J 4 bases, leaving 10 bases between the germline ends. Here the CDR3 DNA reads TGTGCCAGTAGTATTTCCGGGCCCGGAAACACCATATATTTT. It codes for CASSISGPGNTIYF.

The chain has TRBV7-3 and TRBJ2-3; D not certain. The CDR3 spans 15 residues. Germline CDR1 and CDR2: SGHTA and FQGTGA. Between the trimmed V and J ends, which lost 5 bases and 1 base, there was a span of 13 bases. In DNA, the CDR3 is TGTGCCAGCAGCCCTCGGGCCAGCCGCACAGATACGCAGTATTTT. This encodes CASSPRASRTDTQYF.

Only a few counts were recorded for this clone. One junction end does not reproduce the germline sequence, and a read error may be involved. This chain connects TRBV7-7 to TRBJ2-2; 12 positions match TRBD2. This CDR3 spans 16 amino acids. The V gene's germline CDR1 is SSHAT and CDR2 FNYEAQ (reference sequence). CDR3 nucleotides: TGTGCTAGCAGCCCCCTAGCGGGAGGGCCCCCCGGGGAGCTGTTTTTT. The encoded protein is CASSPLAGGPPGELFF.